These T cell receptor beta chains were read from a single sample in a study of vaccination and CD4 T cells after COVID-19. Each CDR3 protein gets one entry after TCRdb re-called the PCR reads with MiXCR. The sample includes just under 20,000 distinct CDR3 sequences, 42% of them seen just once. Antigen specificity for these receptors is unknown. Material: CD4+ T cells from blood, cultured in vitro, obtained before SARS-CoV-2 vaccination. The source of these receptors is a human donor who received a COVID-19 vaccine. Each CDR3 is given with its conserved first and last residue. D genes are given only for firm matches. Some rows mark clone size as missing; the rest say once, few, many or name a class of expanded clone.

DNA,CDR3,V,size,D,J
TGCAGTGCCCTGGGGGGGGGACAGGGGCCATTTAGCAATCAGCCCCAGCATTTT,CSALGGGQGPFSNQPQHF,TRBV20-1,few,TRBD1,TRBJ1-5
TGTGCCAGCAGTTTGGAAAAGGGCTTTGGAAACACCATATATTTT,CASSLEKGFGNTIYF,TRBV12-3/TRBV12-4,few,.,TRBJ1-3
TGCAGTGCTAGAGAGTCGAACACTGAAGCTTTCTTT,CSARESNTEAFF,TRBV20-1,.,.,TRBJ1-1
TGTGCCAGCACCATTTCACCTCGGGGCAACTATGGCTACACCTTC,CASTISPRGNYGYTF,TRBV27,.,.,TRBJ1-2
TGTGCCAGCAGTGTGAGTCCGGGACAGAAGTTCTTC,CASSVSPGQKFF,TRBV6-1,few,TRBD1,TRBJ2-1
TGTGCCAGCAGCCCGTGGGGACTTCTTAATTCACCCCTCCACTTT,CASSPWGLLNSPLHF,TRBV7-9,.,.,TRBJ1-6
TGTGCCAGCAGTTTCAAGGGGACAGGGGGAGGCTACACCTTC,CASSFKGTGGGYTF,TRBV12-3/TRBV12-4,.,TRBD1,TRBJ1-2
TGCGCCAGCAGCGGATCCGGACAGGGCTCTTCTGGGGCCAACGTCCTGACTTTC,CASSGSGQGSSGANVLTF,TRBV5-1,.,TRBD1,TRBJ2-6
TGTGCCAGGGGGCGGGATACGCAGTATTTT,CARGRDTQYF,TRBV2,few,.,TRBJ2-3
TGTGCCAGCAGCCCGCAGGGGAAGGGGGCCAATCAGCCCCAGCATTTT,CASSPQGKGANQPQHF,TRBV7-9,few,TRBD1,TRBJ1-5
TGCAGTGCGAGCACAGATACGCAGTATTTT,CSASTDTQYF,TRBV20-1,.,.,TRBJ2-3
TGTGCCAGCAGTTTTAGGGAGACCCAGTACTTC,CASSFRETQYF,TRBV12-3/TRBV12-4,.,.,TRBJ2-5
TGTGCCAGCTCTACGACAGACATAAATTCACCCCTCCACTTT,CASSTTDINSPLHF,TRBV18,.,.,TRBJ1-6
TGCAGCCCAGAACGGGACAGTTCCTACGAGCAGTACTTC,CSPERDSSYEQYF,TRBV29-1,.,TRBD1,TRBJ2-7
TGTGCCTGGACCCTAGGAGGGGGGGCCCCGGGCTGGGAGACCCAGTACTTC,CAWTLGGGAPGWETQYF,TRBV30,few,.,TRBJ2-5
TGTGCCAGCAGGTCTTTTGGCATGAACACTGAAGCTTTCTTT,CASRSFGMNTEAFF,TRBV6-1,few,.,TRBJ1-1
TGTGCCAGCATGAGGGTAGGGCAGGCTAACTATGGCTACACCTTC,CASMRVGQANYGYTF,TRBV6-1,.,.,TRBJ1-2
TGCAGTGCTCACCGAGAACCGGGAGAGCAAGAGACCCAGTACTTC,CSAHREPGEQETQYF,TRBV20-1,few,.,TRBJ2-5
TGTGCCTGGAGTGTGTTCAGCGGGGGGTTTTTCTCTGGGGCCAACGTCCTGACTTTC,CAWSVFSGGFFSGANVLTF,TRBV30,.,TRBD2,TRBJ2-6
TGTGCCACCAGTGAACCTCTAGGCCACGCGTTCTTC,CATSEPLGHAFF,TRBV24-1,few,.,TRBJ2-1
TGCAGTGCCCTCAGGGACCCAGGGAGTCACGAGCAGTACTTC,CSALRDPGSHEQYF,TRBV20-1,few,.,TRBJ2-7
TGTGCCAGCAGTTTAGGGAGGGGCCGGTCCATGAACACTGAAGCTTTCTTT,CASSLGRGRSMNTEAFF,TRBV27,.,.,TRBJ1-1